One and the same sample provided the 32 T cell receptor beta chains below, sequenced in a study of PD-L1 blockade in urothelial cancer (dated by TCRdb to between 2016 and 2019). Library preparation employed the immunoSEQ multiplex PCR assay. In its TCRdb copy, this immuneACCESS table keeps in-frame sequences only and misses some clones. Where compared with another copy, unresolved V genes explain less than half of these, and the others have no known cause. The sample table lists some 30,000 clones, approximately 81% of them with a count of one. Of the sample, around 3.1% is held by the ten largest clones. The sample's time point, from its label and the paper: peripheral blood 6 weeks after treatment start. Sequencing used PBMCs, obtained around atezolizumab (anti-PD-L1) treatment. The receptors originated from a man between 65 and 80 years old with urothelial cancer.

This clone was seen a single time. The V gene is TRBV4-2, the J gene TRBJ2-1; 14 nucleotides line up with TRBD2. Germline CDR1 reads LGHNA; CDR2 reads YNFKEQ. Losses at the gene ends were 3 bases for V and 3 bases for J; bases not matched to a gene: 1. The CDR3 totals 16 residues. The CDR3: CASSQGTSGGYNEQFF. The CDR3 DNA sequence: TGTGCCAGCAGCCAGGGGACTAGCGGGGGCTACAATGAGCAGTTCTTC.

The chain combines TRBV18 with TRBJ2-7; 8 nucleotides line up with TRBD1. The CDR3 contains 15 residues. The V gene end was trimmed by 0 bases and the J gene end by 4 bases; junction bases not matched to a gene: 5. Germline CDR1 and CDR2: KGHSH and LQKENI. This CDR3 reads CASSPPSQGAYEQYF. CDR3 DNA sequence: TGTGCCAGCTCACCACCGTCGCAGGGGGCGTACGAGCAGTACTTC.

J is TRBJ1-2 and V is TRBV6-6; 7 bases match TRBD1. Germline loops: CDR1 MNHNY, CDR2 SVGAGI (reference sequence). Trimming took 6 bases from V and 7 from J; bases not matched to a gene: 8. CDR3 length: 13 residues. The CDR3 DNA is TGTGCCAGCAGCGGTCCCGGGACAGTTGGCTACACCTTC. It is translated as CASSGPGTVGYTF.

This rearrangement joins TRBV30 to TRBJ2-3; maybe TRBD1 (6 bases). V dropped 4 bases and J dropped 1 base, with 12 bases sitting between them. The germline V gene encodes CDR1 GTSNPN and CDR2 SVGIG (reference sequence). The CDR3 runs to 14 residues. CDR3 coding DNA: TGTGCCTGGAAAAACAGGGCGGGCACAGATACGCAGTATTTT. It specifies CAWKNRAGTDTQYF.

In DNA form, the CDR3 reads TGTGCCAGCAGTCACGCCGGGACAGGGGGCTGGAACACTGAAGCTTTCTTT. Its protein is CASSHAGTGGWNTEAFF. This rearrangement joins TRBV7-9 to TRBJ1-1; 12 bases line up with TRBD1. The CDR3 length is 17 residues. Germline-derived CDR1 and CDR2 are SEHNR and FQNEAQ (reference sequence). With 6 bases clipped from V and 1 base from J, the junction kept 9 bases outside the gene matches.

The chain has TRBV7-2 and TRBJ2-7, with TRBD2 matching over 7 bases. The CDR3 has 14 amino acids. Trimming cost V 5 bases and J 2 bases; bases outside gene matches: 6. The germline CDR1 and CDR2 sequences are SGHTA and FQGNSA. The CDR3 DNA sequence: TGTGCCAGCAGCAGCGGGACGGCGACCTACGAGCAGTACTTC. Amino acid sequence: CASSSGTATYEQYF.

This chain connects TRBV5-5 to TRBJ1-1, with a tentative D call TRBD1 (6 bases). Trimming stripped 2 bases from V and 0 bases from J, with 11 bases between. Per the germline V gene, CDR1 is SGHKS and CDR2 is YYEKEE (reference sequence). The CDR3 spans 15 residues. Written as DNA, the CDR3 is TGTGCCAGCAGCTTAATCGGGGACATGAACACTGAAGCTTTCTTT. Translation: CASSLIGDMNTEAFF.

The J gene is TRBJ1-2, the V gene TRBV7-9, with 8 bases identical to TRBD1. The CDR3 covers 18 residues. From germline, CDR1 is SEHNR and CDR2 FQNEAQ (reference sequence). J gave up 2 bases and V 4 bases, and 15 bases lay outside the gene matches. The CDR3 DNA is TGTGCCAGCAGCTCCGGCGATTCCCGGGACAGGCCCAACTATGGCTACACCTTC. Protein sequence: CASSSGDSRDRPNYGYTF.

The chain couples TRBV6-5 to TRBJ2-1; D call uncertain. The CDR3 is 15 residues long. In germline, CDR1 is MNHEY, CDR2 SVGAGI. Trimming took off 6 bases at V and 0 bases at J, with 12 bases between the two ends. The CDR3 sequence is CASSSGLGSYNEQFF. The DNA for the CDR3 is TGTGCCAGCAGCTCCGGTCTCGGCTCCTACAATGAGCAGTTCTTC.

The rearrangement joins TRBV7-2 to TRBJ2-1; 10 bases map to TRBD2. The CDR3 runs to 14 residues. V lost 2 bases, J lost 7 bases, and 2 bases stayed unmatched. The germline V gene encodes CDR1 SGHTA and CDR2 FQGNSA. The CDR3 region has the DNA TGTGCCAGCAGCTTACTAGCGGGAGTGAATGAGCAGTTCTTC. Its protein product is CASSLLAGVNEQFF.

The chain recombines TRBV5-6 with TRBJ1-2; D not resolved. CDR1 SGHDT and CDR2 YYEEEE come from the germline V gene. CDR3 length: 13 residues. The V end lost 1 base, the J end lost 10 bases, and 14 bases lay between the germline ends. As DNA, the CDR3 is TGTGCCAGCAGCTTGAAGAGAGGACTAGACTACACCTTC. It codes for CASSLKRGLDYTF.

The DNA for the CDR3 is TGTGCCAGCAGCTTAAGCACAGGGGGCTATGGCTACACCTTC. Its translation is CASSLSTGGYGYTF. The chain combines TRBV11-2 with TRBJ1-2, with 8 bases aligning to TRBD1. V dropped 2 bases and J dropped 4; count of bases not matched to a gene: 3. The CDR3 runs 14 residues. Looked up from germline, CDR1 is SGHAT and CDR2 is FQNNGV.

The rearrangement joins TRBV4-3 to TRBJ2-7, with TRBD1 matching over 10 bases. The CDR3 runs 15 residues. Germline V gives CDR1 LGHNA, CDR2 YSLEER. The V and J ends lost 6 bases and 0 bases, in that order; junction bases with no gene match: 5. The CDR3 DNA reads TGCGCCAGCAGTCGGGACAGGGGAAGCTCCTACGAGCAGTACTTC. Protein: CASSRDRGSSYEQYF.

This chain joins TRBV7-9 and TRBJ2-2, with D possibly matching TRBD2 (6 bases). This CDR3 spans 16 amino acids. V gave up 11 bases and J gave up 3 bases, with 22 bases separating them. Germline V gene sequence: CDR1 SEHNR, CDR2 FQNEAQ (reference sequence). The DNA for the CDR3 is TGTGCCCTGCGACGGGGGTTGAAGAGGGACACCGGGGAGCTGTTTTTT. Its translation is CALRRGLKRDTGELFF.

The J gene is TRBJ2-5, the V gene TRBV7-6, with 8 nucleotides matching TRBD2. Germline lookup yields CDR1 SGHVS and CDR2 FNYEAQ. The trim removed 4 bases at V and 1 base at J, leaving 8 bases unmatched. This CDR3 comprises 16 residues. The CDR3 DNA sequence: TGTGCCAGCAGCTCCGGGGGGCTAGCGGGCCAAGAGACCCAGTACTTC. This translates into CASSSGGLAGQETQYF.

The chain carries TRBV2 and TRBJ2-6; perhaps TRBD2 as D (6 bases). The CDR3 sequence is 15 residues long. Germline-derived CDR1 and CDR2 are SNHLY and FYNNEI. The ends were cut back, 4 bases at V and 4 bases at J, with 11 bases in the middle. The CDR3 loop reads CASSGLDPGANVLTF. The DNA for the CDR3 is TGTGCCAGCAGTGGACTAGACCCCGGGGCCAACGTCCTGACTTTC.

V is TRBV7-2 and J is TRBJ2-3, with 8 bases matching TRBD1. The CDR3 has 14 amino acids. Trimming took 5 bases from V and 3 from J; bases not matched to a gene: 4. Germline lookup yields CDR1 SGHTA and CDR2 FQGNSA. Written as DNA, the CDR3 is TGTGCCAGCAGCCGGACAGGGACGACAGATACGCAGTATTTT. Encoded protein: CASSRTGTTDTQYF.

The rearrangement links TRBV5-1 to TRBJ1-4, with D possibly matching TRBD1 (6 bases). CDR3 length equals 15 residues. CDR1 is SGHRS and CDR2 is YFSETQ in the germline V gene. V lost 1 base and J lost 2, with 9 bases in between. CDR3 sequence reads: CASSLLGATNEKLFF. CDR3 coding DNA: TGCGCCAGCAGCTTGCTGGGGGCGACTAATGAAAAACTGTTTTTT.

This chain connects TRBV7-6 to TRBJ2-7, with a possible D match to TRBD1 (6 bases). The CDR3 runs 17 residues. The germline gives CDR1 SGHVS, CDR2 FNYEAQ. Trimming took off 5 bases at V and 0 bases at J, with 20 bases between the two ends. The CDR3 protein is CASSTHRQARSSYEQYF. CDR3 bases: TGTGCCAGCAGCACCCACCGACAGGCCCGAAGCTCCTACGAGCAGTACTTC.

DNA for the CDR3: TGTGCCAGCAGTGAAGGGACACCGGAAGAGACCCAGTACTTC. It codes for CASSEGTPEETQYF. The chain uses TRBV25-1 and TRBJ2-5; maybe TRBD1 (6 bases). V dropped 2 bases and J dropped 3 bases, with 10 bases sitting between them. CDR3 length: 14 amino acids. Germline CDR1 is MGHDK and CDR2 is SYGVNS. Variable domain in full (rest from reference TRBV25-1 and TRBJ2-5): EADIYQTPRYLVIGTGKKITLECSQTMGHDKMYWYQQDPGMELHLIHYSYGVNSTEKGDLSSESTVSRIRTEHFPLTLESARPSHTSQYLCASSEGTPEETQYFGPGTRLLVL.

V gene TRBV5-1 combines with J gene TRBJ1-1; D call uncertain. V was pared by 3 bases and J by 8 bases, with 17 bases between. The CDR3 runs to 14 residues. The V gene's germline CDR1 is SGHRS and CDR2 YFSETQ. The CDR3 bases are TGCGCCAGCAGCTCTGAACCTACCACAGCAGAAGCTTTCTTT. Protein product: CASSSEPTTAEAFF.

A few counts support this clone. CDR3 protein: CASSDWVGESNQPQHF. The DNA for the CDR3 is TGTGCCAGCAGTGATTGGGTCGGGGAGAGCAATCAGCCCCAGCATTTT. The J gene is TRBJ1-5, the V gene TRBV28; D gene uncertain. Germline V lookup: CDR1 MDHEN, CDR2 SYDVKM. V was clipped by 5 bases and J by 1 base, with 15 bases between them. The CDR3 sequence is 16 residues long.

The rearrangement joins TRBV5-1 to TRBJ1-5, with 8 bases lining up with TRBD1. CDR1 SGHRS and CDR2 YFSETQ come from the germline V gene. The CDR3 has 15 residues. With 5 bases clipped from V and 4 bases from J, the junction kept 8 bases outside the gene matches. CDR3 nucleotides: TGCGCCAGCAGTTCGACAGGGGCGCTAAATCAGCCCCAGCATTTT. This translates into CASSSTGALNQPQHF.

V is TRBV19 and J is TRBJ2-2; 8 positions match TRBD1. This CDR3 spans 16 amino acids. J gave up 7 bases and V 6 bases, and 13 bases lay outside the gene matches. Germline V CDR1 and CDR2: LNHDA, SQIVND (reference sequence). DNA of the CDR3: TGTGCCAGTAGCCGAAAGGACAGGGCCTCGAGCGGGGAGCTGTTTTTT. Translated, it gives CASSRKDRASSGELFF.

The sample holds one count of this clone. The chain's CDR3 is CASSWRQGADTQYF. The CDR3 DNA is TGTGCCAGCAGCTGGAGACAGGGGGCAGATACGCAGTATTTT. The chain has TRBV5-6 and TRBJ2-3; 9 nucleotides line up with TRBD1. CDR3 length: 14 amino acids. J was trimmed by 4 bases and V by 3 bases; bases with no gene match: 3. Germline assignment: CDR1 SGHDT and CDR2 YYEEEE.

The chain combines TRBV7-6 with TRBJ2-1, with 7 bases matching TRBD2. J lost 5 bases, V lost 4 bases, and 2 bases had no gene match. Per germline, CDR1 SGHVS and CDR2 FNYEAQ. The CDR3 has 13 residues. CDR3 sequence reads: CASSSTSDNEQFF. The DNA of the CDR3 is TGTGCCAGCAGCTCAACTAGCGACAATGAGCAGTTCTTC.

V is TRBV7-9 and J is TRBJ1-2; 9 positions agree with TRBD1. The V gene end was trimmed by 5 bases and the J gene end by 7 bases; junction bases not matched to a gene: 5. The CDR3 covers 13 residues. CDR1 is SEHNR, CDR2 FQNEAQ, per germline (reference sequence). The CDR3 nucleotides read TGTGCCAGCAGCCTGGACAGGGGAGGTGGCTACACCTTC. It yields the protein CASSLDRGGGYTF.

The chain combines TRBV9 with TRBJ1-3; D is perhaps TRBD1 (5 bases). The V gene lost 0 bases and the J gene lost 2 bases, with 9 bases spanning the gap. From germline, CDR1 is SGDLS and CDR2 YYNGEE. CDR3 length equals 15 residues. As DNA, the CDR3 is TGTGCCAGCAGCGTAGAAGGGGTTGCTGGAAACACCATATATTTT. Translating it yields CASSVEGVAGNTIYF.

The chain couples TRBV6-4 to TRBJ2-3, with 11 nucleotides matching TRBD1. Unmatched junction bases numbered 7, after V lost 6 bases and J lost 5 bases. There are 15 residues in the CDR3. CDR1 is MRHNA and CDR2 is SNTAGT in the germline V gene. CDR3 nucleotides: TGTGCCAGCAGCTCCGGGACAGGGGGTGTAGATACGCAGTATTTT. Translating gives CASSSGTGGVDTQYF.

This chain links TRBV7-9 with TRBJ1-4, with TRBD1 identical over 10 bases. Germline V gene lookup returns CDR1 SEHNR and CDR2 FQNEAQ (reference sequence). The CDR3 is made up of 14 amino acids. J was trimmed by 7 bases and V by 3 bases; bases with no gene match: 2. Here the CDR3 DNA reads TGTGCCAGCAGCTTCGACAGGGGGCGTGAAAAACTGTTTTTT. Its protein product is CASSFDRGREKLFF.

Of note for this clone: Other DNA variants within this sample encode the same CDR3. The chain joins TRBV11-3 to TRBJ2-2, with D possibly being TRBD2 (6 bases). The CDR3 is made up of 15 amino acids. Trimming pared 5 bases from V and 0 bases from J, leaving 10 bases between. CDR1 and CDR2 from the germline V gene are SGHNT and YENEEA. The CDR3 DNA follows: TGTGCCAGCAGCCTCGGGACTCCGAACACCGGGGAGCTGTTTTTT. Translated, it gives CASSLGTPNTGELFF.

The chain is built from TRBV13 and TRBJ2-7; D remains unclear. The V gene's germline CDR1 is PRHDT and CDR2 FYEKMQ (reference sequence). The CDR3 is made up of 15 amino acids. V was cut by 3 bases and J by 0 bases, with 12 bases left in between. As DNA, the CDR3 is TGTGCCAGCAGCTTGGAAAGACTTGGCTCCTACGAGCAGTACTTC. This translates into CASSLERLGSYEQYF.